Detailed here is one TCR beta chain. Patients at the Seattle site were enrolled during active infection and followed longitudinally. The sample originates from a study of blood T cell repertoires in COVID-19. The overall study: PBMCs, B-cell-depleted T cells, or T cells provided the cDNA or gDNA that made up the material.

Clones were read by immunoSEQ multiplex PCR, and TCRdb kept only the in-frame ones, dropping some. Of about 300,000 clones listed, about 90% were seen once; the top ten hold 6.3%. V lost 2 bases and J lost 6, with 7 bases in between. The CDR3 spans 12 residues. Germline CDR1 and CDR2: GTSNPN and SVGIG (reference sequence). The TCR originated in a woman in her fifties or sixties with COVID-19, enrolled during active disease. The sequencing sample was made of peripheral blood. V gene TRBV30 combines with J gene TRBJ2-2; D is uncertain. Written as DNA, the CDR3 is TGTGCCTGGAGTCAACGGTCCGGGGAGCTGTTTTTT. Encoded protein: CAWSQRSGELFF.